This is a list of T cell receptor beta chains from one sample in a study of PD-L1 blockade in urothelial cancer. Sequencing used immunoSEQ multiplex PCR; TCRdb keeps in-frame clones, though not all of them. The data contain more than 40,000 clones, around 90% of them singletons. Here the sequenced sample was PBMCs, taken around atezolizumab (anti-PD-L1) treatment. The source of these receptors is a woman aged 60-75 years with urothelial cancer. Both conserved end residues are part of each CDR3. D genes are given only for firm matches. Expanded clones get a size class; other rows say once, few or many, or leave the size out.

>TRBJ2-1|NA|TRBV7-2|TRBD1
TGTGCCAGCAGCTTAGGACAGGGGGGGTTAGGTGAGCAGTTCTTC
CASSLGQGGLGEQFF
>TRBJ1-6|NA|TRBV7-6|NA
TGTGCCAGCAGCTTAGGTGGCAGGGGAAATTCACCCCTCCACTTT
CASSLGGRGNSPLHF
>TRBJ2-3|NA|TRBV2|NA
TGTGCCAGCACCCAAGGCGGGGTCGATACGCAGTATTTT
CASTQGGVDTQYF
>TRBJ2-5|NA|TRBV6-1|TRBD2
TGTGCCAGCAGTGGGGGGACTATACGGAGGGGACAAGAGACCCAGTACTTC
CASSGGTIRRGQETQYF
>TRBJ2-5|NA|TRBV10-3|NA
TGTGCCATCAGTGAGGGGGGGGCCTGGGAGACCCAGTACTTC
CAISEGGAWETQYF
>TRBJ2-7|NA|TRBV29-1|TRBD2
TGCAGCGGGAGGACTAGCGGGGATAGCTCCTACGAGCAGTACTTC
CSGRTSGDSSYEQYF
>TRBJ2-2|NA|TRBV27|TRBD2
TGTGCCAGCAGTCCACGGACTAGCGGGGTTACCGGGGAGCTGTTTTTT
CASSPRTSGVTGELFF
>TRBJ2-5|NA|TRBV5-1|NA
TGCGCCAGCAGCTCAATACCGGAGAGAGAGACCCAGTACTTC
CASSSIPERETQYF
>TRBJ2-7|NA|TRBV5-6|NA
TGTGCCAGCAGCTTGGTAGGGGGCTCCTACGAGCAGTACTTC
CASSLVGGSYEQYF
>TRBJ2-7|NA|TRBV20-1|NA
TGCAGTGCCTCAGTTTACGAGCAGTACTTC
CSASVYEQYF
>TRBJ1-2|NA|TRBV6-5|TRBD1
TGTGCCAGCAGTCCCAGGGGGTCCGGCTACACCTTC
CASSPRGSGYTF
>TRBJ1-2|once|TRBV4-2|NA
TGTGCCAGCAGCCAAGGGCCGGGATTGGGCCTCTATGGCTACACCTTC
CASSQGPGLGLYGYTF
>TRBJ2-1|NA|TRBV11-2|TRBD2
TGTGCCAGCAGCTTAGGAGGTTCCGGGACTATCCGCCAGTTCTTC
CASSLGGSGTIRQFF
>TRBJ1-6|NA|TRBV21-1|NA
TGTGCCAGCAGCAAAGCGTGTGACAGGCCGCTCCACTTT
CASSKACDRPLHF
>TRBJ2-7|few|TRBV6-1|TRBD2
TGTGCCAGCAAGGGGCTAGCGGGAGCTTACGAGCAGTACTTC
CASKGLAGAYEQYF
>TRBJ2-6|NA|TRBV11-1|NA
TGTGCCAGCAGCCCCCGAGGTTCTGGCTCTGGGGCCAACGTCCTGACTTTC
CASSPRGSGSGANVLTF